This TCR beta chain was sequenced for a study of blood T cell repertoires in COVID-19. Study at large: Sample material is recorded as cDNA or gDNA derived from T cells, B-cell-depleted T cells, or PBMCs.

Germline V CDR1 and CDR2: LGHNA, YNFKEQ. This CDR3 region has 17 residues. After removal of 0 bases from V and 8 bases from J, the junction contained 13 bases not matched to a gene. As originally analysed: Estimation of nucleated cell counts was performed using reference gene primer amplification. Data came from immunoSEQ multiplex PCR; TCRdb stores just in-frame clones and leaves some out. For V, J and clone size, that table is used; D and trimming come from the DNA. The profile shows 250,000 to 350,000 clones, more than 80% of them singletons. The age range of participants was about 18 to 95 years, with residence in about two dozen US areas. The study assigned cohorts using participant-reported clinical history.

The sequencing sample was made of PBMCs or T cells enriched from blood (not recorded which). This receptor was identified in a young woman who had recovered from COVID-19. This rearrangement joins TRBV4-2 to TRBJ2-1; 7 bases map to TRBD2. CDR3 coding DNA: TGTGCCAGCAGCCAAGAGACCTCGGGGGGAGGGGTCGATGAGCAGTTCTTC. Its protein product is CASSQETSGGGVDEQFF.